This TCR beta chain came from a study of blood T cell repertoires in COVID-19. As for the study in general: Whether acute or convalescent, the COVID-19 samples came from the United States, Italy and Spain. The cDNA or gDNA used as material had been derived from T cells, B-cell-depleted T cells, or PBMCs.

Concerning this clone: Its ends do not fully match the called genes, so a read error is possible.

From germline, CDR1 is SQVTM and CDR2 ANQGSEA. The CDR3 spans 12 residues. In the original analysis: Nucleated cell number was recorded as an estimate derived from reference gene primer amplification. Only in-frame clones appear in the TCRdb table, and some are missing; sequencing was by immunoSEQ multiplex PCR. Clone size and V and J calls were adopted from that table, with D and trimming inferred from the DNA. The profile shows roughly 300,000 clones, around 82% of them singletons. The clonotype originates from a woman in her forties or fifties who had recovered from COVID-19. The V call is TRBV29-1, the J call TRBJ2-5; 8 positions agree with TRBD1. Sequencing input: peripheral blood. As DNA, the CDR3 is TGCAGTGTTGGACAGGGTCAAGAGACCCAGTACTTC. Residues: CSVGQGQETQYF.